This entry features one TCR beta chain sequence. Its antigen is not known. The data were obtained in a study of T cells in Graves' hyperthyroidism and ophthalmopathy. Across the study: It was at initial diagnosis, before any treatment, that peripheral blood was collected. Overall study findings and caveats: Most thyroid clonotypes expanded above 0.001 appeared in blood too.

Extraction of PBMCs used 8 to 10 ml of fresh peripheral blood. Trimming removed 5 bases from V and 6 bases from J; junction bases left unmatched: 11. Looked up from germline, CDR1 is LNHDA and CDR2 is SQIVND (reference sequence). The CDR3 covers 15 residues. Amplified TCR beta CDR3 regions derived from RNA transcripts. First-round RT-PCR of the TCR CDR3 relied on the HTBI primer set. A single record per CDR3 protein comes from TCRdb applying MiXCR to the multiplex PCR reads. The sample contains almost 500,000 distinct CDR3 sequences, approximately 23% of which appear only once. The sequence derives from a woman in her 70s with Graves' ophthalmopathy. Sequences were obtained from blood. The chain has TRBV19 and TRBJ2-7; TRBD2 matches 9 bases. CDR3 sequence reads: CASSARSGSISEQYF. The CDR3 DNA follows: TGTGCCAGTAGTGCCCGTAGCGGGAGTATTTCCGAGCAGTACTTC.